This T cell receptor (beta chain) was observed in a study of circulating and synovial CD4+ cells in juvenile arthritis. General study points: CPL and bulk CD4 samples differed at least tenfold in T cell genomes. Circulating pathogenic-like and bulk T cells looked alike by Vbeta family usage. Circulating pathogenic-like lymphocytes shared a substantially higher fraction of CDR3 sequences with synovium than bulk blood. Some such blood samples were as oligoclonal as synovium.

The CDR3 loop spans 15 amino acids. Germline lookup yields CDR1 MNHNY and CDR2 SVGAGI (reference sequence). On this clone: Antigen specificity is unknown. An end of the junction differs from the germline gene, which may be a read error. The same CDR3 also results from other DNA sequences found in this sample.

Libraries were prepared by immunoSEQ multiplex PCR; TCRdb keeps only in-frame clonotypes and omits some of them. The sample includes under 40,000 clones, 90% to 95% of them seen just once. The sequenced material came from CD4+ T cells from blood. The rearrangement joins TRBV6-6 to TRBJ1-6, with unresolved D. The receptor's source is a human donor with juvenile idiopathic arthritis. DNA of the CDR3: TGTGCCAGCAGGGGCTCCGAGTCCTATAATTCCCCCCTCCACTTT. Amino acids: CASRGSESYNSPLHF.